Here is one T cell receptor beta chain with its context. V was clipped by 4 bases and J by 8 bases, with 11 bases between them. This CDR3 has 12 amino acids. CDR1 is SQVTM, CDR2 ANQGSEA, per germline. The data stem from a study of blood T cell repertoires in COVID-19. Data came from immunoSEQ multiplex PCR; TCRdb stores just in-frame clones and leaves some out. The repertoire consists of fewer than 300,000 clones, with approximately 89% occurring once and the leading ten covering around 2.2%. The V and J genes are TRBV29-1 and TRBJ2-2, with D tentatively TRBD2 (5 bases). Sample: peripheral blood. The receptor comes from a woman younger than 45 with COVID-19, enrolled during active disease. The CDR3 bases are TGCAGCGTTGGCGGGCCCAGGGGGGAGCTGTTTTTT. Protein sequence: CSVGGPRGELFF.